The clone carrying this T cell receptor beta chain was seen just once. Germline lookup yields CDR1 SEHNR and CDR2 FQNEAQ (reference sequence). CDR3 size: 14 residues. V lost 3 bases and J 5 bases, leaving 8 bases between the germline ends. Time point defined: after dendritic cell vaccination, including at tumor progression/relapse. The sample comes from a study of glioma-infiltrating T cells after dendritic cell vaccination. The protocol was immunoSEQ multiplex PCR, while the TCRdb copy is restricted to in-frame clones and leaves out a portion. The sample has about 76,000 clones, 87% seen once. This clonotype was obtained from a human donor with glioblastoma. This rearrangement joins TRBV7-9 to TRBJ1-6; perhaps TRBD1 as D (5 bases). Here the sequenced sample was blood, taken after dendritic cell vaccination. CDR3 loop: CASSFIGDNSPLHF. CDR3 DNA sequence: TGTGCCAGCAGCTTCATAGGGGATAATTCACCCCTCCACTTT.